This T cell receptor beta chain was profiled in a study of T-cell reconstitution after alpha-beta-depleted transplantation in children. This clonotype has only a few counts. Unique molecular identifiers were incorporated into the prepared TCRbeta library. Via MiXCR, TCRdb re-called the PCR reads, giving one row per CDR3 protein. This sample has around 400,000 distinct CDR3 sequences; around 20% occur once, and the top ten carry about 3.8%. V lost 1 base, J lost 6 bases, and 4 bases stayed unmatched. The CDR3 sequence is 15 residues long. The source of this sequence is a human donor who donated a stem cell graft to a child with acute myeloid leukemia. The chain uses TRBV12-3 or TRBV12-4 and TRBJ2-2; 8 positions match TRBD2. Sequences were derived from PBMCs from the stem cell graft donor, sampled from the stem cell graft. For the CDR3, the DNA is TGTGCCAGCAGTTTAGTTTTGCGGGGGGCCGGGGAGCTGTTTTTT. Amino acid sequence: CASSLVLRGAGELFF.